These 27 T cell receptor beta chains came from one sample sequenced in a study of response to subunit inactivated influenza vaccine. TCRdb passed the RT-PCR reads through MiXCR, listing each CDR3 protein once. The sample yields approximately 700,000 distinct CDR3 sequences, approximately 15% seen once. The material was PBMCs from blood, obtained 14 days before vaccination. These receptors were obtained from a man aged 50-59 years who received an inactivated influenza vaccine.

This clonotype was picked up a small number of times. The rearrangement links TRBV6-1 to TRBJ1-4; 8 bases align to TRBD1. CDR1 is MNHNS and CDR2 is SASEGT in the germline V gene. V lost 6 bases to trimming and J lost 4 bases; unmatched junction nucleotides: 4. The CDR3 extends over 14 amino acids. The CDR3 protein is CASRPGGVNEKLFF. CDR3 nucleotide sequence: TGTGCCAGCAGGCCAGGGGGCGTTAATGAAAAACTGTTTTTT.

This clonotype was seen only a few times. The V and J genes are TRBV7-2 and TRBJ2-5, with TRBD1 matching over 7 bases. Germline lookup yields CDR1 SGHTA and CDR2 FQGNSA. This CDR3 has 15 residues. V was clipped by 7 bases and J by 2 bases; unmatched bases: 10. The CDR3 DNA follows: TGTGCCAGCACCGCTTATTTCAGGGGGCAAGAGACCCAGTACTTC. It yields the protein CASTAYFRGQETQYF.

This clonotype was counted between two and nine times. CDR3 nucleotides: TGTGCCAGTCAGAGCGGGGGTGCCATCAATGAGCAGTTCTTC. Translated, it gives CASQSGGAINEQFF. The chain carries TRBV28 and TRBJ2-1; TRBD2 matches at 8 bases. The CDR3 contains 14 residues. The V segment lost 9 bases and the J segment 6 bases; nucleotides outside the gene matches: 10. The V gene's germline CDR1 is MDHEN and CDR2 SYDVKM.

This clonotype was found a few times. The chain uses TRBV9 and TRBJ2-7, with D uncertain. The CDR3 sequence is 13 residues long. V was trimmed by 2 bases and J by 1 base, leaving 7 bases between them. Germline V gives CDR1 SGDLS, CDR2 YYNGEE. The chain's CDR3 is CASSVGWSYEQYF. CDR3 bases: TGTGCCAGCAGCGTTGGCTGGTCCTACGAGCAGTACTTC.

This clonotype came up a few times. This chain joins TRBV29-1 and TRBJ2-3; D gene uncertain. The CDR3 contains 12 residues. V was trimmed by 3 bases and J by 2 bases, leaving 6 bases between them. CDR1 and CDR2 (germline): SQVTM, ANQGSEA. The CDR3 DNA sequence: TGCAGCGTTGATAGGATCACAGATACGCAGTATTTT. Protein product: CSVDRITDTQYF.

Ten or more counts support this clonotype. This chain uses TRBV29-1 with TRBJ2-1; D is possibly TRBD2 (6 bases). In germline, CDR1 is SQVTM, CDR2 ANQGSEA. There are 17 residues in the CDR3. V lost 3 bases, J lost 8 bases, and 26 bases lay in between. The CDR3 nucleotides are TGCAGCGTTGATACTTCGCGGGAAGATCGATGGGGCGATGAGCAGTTCTTC. The encoded protein is CSVDTSREDRWGDEQFF.

This clonotype was counted between two and nine times. The chain has TRBV30 and TRBJ2-3; D gene unclear. V was pared by 3 bases and J by 0 bases, with 7 bases between. The CDR3 has 13 amino acids. Germline V gene sequence: CDR1 GTSNPN, CDR2 SVGIG (reference sequence). The CDR3 loop reads CAWSPLSTDTQYF. CDR3 DNA: TGTGCCTGGAGCCCCCTTAGCACAGATACGCAGTATTTT.

The V and J genes are TRBV20-1 and TRBJ2-3, with TRBD2 as a possible D gene (6 bases). V shed 4 bases and J shed 3 bases, with 11 bases lying between them. This CDR3 is built from 13 residues. Germline V CDR1 and CDR2: DFQATT, SNEGSKA (reference sequence). The CDR3 here is CSAISGRTDTQYF. Here the CDR3 DNA reads TGCAGTGCTATTTCAGGGAGGACAGATACGCAGTATTTT.

The chain has TRBV20-1 and TRBJ2-7; 7 nucleotides line up with TRBD1. V trimming: 3 bases; J trimming: 3 bases; junction bases outside the gene matches: 8. Germline CDR1 and CDR2: DFQATT and SNEGSKA (reference sequence). The CDR3 covers 14 residues. The chain's CDR3 is CSARDWDSDYEQYF. CDR3 DNA sequence: TGCAGTGCTAGGGACTGGGACAGTGACTACGAGCAGTACTTC.

This clonotype showed up many times. The gene calls are TRBV6-1 and TRBJ1-1; D gene ambiguous. Looked up from germline, CDR1 is MNHNS and CDR2 is SASEGT. V was cut by 6 bases and J by 1 base, with 9 bases left in between. This CDR3 is built from 13 residues. The CDR3 loop reads CASRSSGNTEAFF. DNA of the CDR3: TGTGCCAGCAGGAGCTCCGGGAACACTGAAGCTTTCTTT.

Only a few counts were recorded for this clonotype. The chain recombines TRBV6-1 with TRBJ2-7, with D perhaps TRBD1 (6 bases). CDR1 and CDR2 from the germline V gene are MNHNS and SASEGT. This CDR3 comprises 13 residues. Trimming took 6 bases from V and 2 from J, leaving 11 bases between them. Here the CDR3 DNA reads TGTGCCAGCAGGGGGGCAGGGGCCTACGAGCAGTACTTC. Translated: CASRGAGAYEQYF.

J is TRBJ1-4 and V is TRBV5-1; no definite D call. The CDR3 has 14 amino acids. The ends were cut back, 4 bases at V and 3 bases at J, with 10 bases in the middle. Germline CDR1 SGHRS, CDR2 YFSETQ. CDR3 sequence: CASSEGISNEKLFF. CDR3 in DNA: TGCGCCAGCAGCGAGGGAATTTCTAATGAAAAACTGTTTTTT.

This clonotype was counted at least ten times. V usage is TRBV27 and J usage is TRBJ2-7, with 7 bases lining up with TRBD1. The CDR3 is made up of 13 amino acids. V lost 3 bases, J lost 2 bases, and 1 base stayed unmatched. Germline V gene sequence: CDR1 MNHEY, CDR2 SMNVEV (reference sequence). The CDR3 DNA follows: TGTGCCAGCAGTTTTGGGACAGCCTACGAGCAGTACTTC. Amino acid sequence: CASSFGTAYEQYF.

This clonotype came up a few times. The chain joins TRBV5-4 to TRBJ2-4; perhaps TRBD1 as D (5 bases). CDR3 length equals 19 residues. Germline V CDR1 and CDR2: SGHNT, YYREEE (reference sequence). The germline V and J ends were trimmed by 0 bases and 0 bases, with 19 bases remaining between them. The CDR3 sequence: CASSLDVSQGSLAKNIQYF. CDR3 sequence (DNA): TGTGCCAGCAGCTTGGACGTATCCCAGGGATCTCTAGCCAAAAACATTCAGTACTTC.

The J gene is TRBJ1-2, the V gene TRBV4-2; TRBD1 aligns across 8 bases. V trimming: 0 bases; J trimming: 8 bases; junction bases outside the gene matches: 5. Germline V lookup: CDR1 LGHNA, CDR2 YNFKEQ. The CDR3 runs to 14 residues. CDR3 nucleotide sequence: TGTGCCAGCAGCCAAGAATCGGGACAGGTGGGCTACACCTTC. Translating it yields CASSQESGQVGYTF.

This clonotype was recorded a few times. The chain is built from TRBV4-2 and TRBJ2-1, with D maybe TRBD1 (5 bases). The CDR3 has 18 residues. With 1 base removed from V and 0 bases from J, the gap between germline ends came to 16 bases. Germline-derived CDR1 and CDR2 are LGHNA and YNFKEQ. CDR3 region: CASSQVFPHRSSYNEQFF. CDR3 sequence (DNA): TGTGCCAGCAGCCAAGTTTTCCCTCACAGGAGCTCCTACAATGAGCAGTTCTTC.

This clonotype was picked up a small number of times. V gene TRBV15 combines with J gene TRBJ2-5; D might be TRBD1 (6 bases). The germline CDR1 and CDR2 sequences are LNHNV and YYDKDF (reference sequence). With 5 bases removed from V and 0 bases from J, the gap between germline ends came to 13 bases. This CDR3 contains 15 residues. Written as DNA, the CDR3 is TGTGCCACCAGCCCGGACAGCCAGTACCAAGAGACCCAGTACTTC. It translates to CATSPDSQYQETQYF. Full variable domain (rest looked up from reference TRBV15 and TRBJ2-5): DAMVIQNPRYQVTQFGKPVTLSCSQTLNHNVMYWYQQKSSQAPKLLFHYYDKDFNNEADTPDNFQSRRPNTSFCFLDIRSPGLGDTAMYLCATSPDSQYQETQYFGPGTRLLVL.

This clonotype was seen more than once but under ten times. V gene TRBV20-1 combines with J gene TRBJ1-2; D gene unclear. Germline-derived CDR1 and CDR2 are DFQATT and SNEGSKA (reference sequence). Trimming left V 0 bases short and J 7 bases short, with 18 bases between. This CDR3 spans 15 amino acids. The CDR3 DNA reads as TGCAGTGCTAGAGATTCAACCATAGCTTATGGTGGCTACACCTTC. This sequence encodes CSARDSTIAYGGYTF.

The rearrangement links TRBV6-4 to TRBJ2-7, with 7 bases identical to TRBD2. The V segment lost 8 bases and the J segment 5 bases; nucleotides outside the gene matches: 9. Looked up from germline, CDR1 is MRHNA and CDR2 is SNTAGT. The CDR3 spans 13 residues. This chain's CDR3 is CASAGRVLDEQYF. In nucleotides, the CDR3 is TGTGCCAGCGCGGGGAGGGTTCTAGACGAGCAGTACTTC.

This clonotype has a count of ten or more. This chain uses TRBV7-9 with TRBJ2-1; D unresolved. This CDR3 contains 15 residues. V was clipped by 2 bases and J by 12 bases, with 20 bases between them. Per germline, CDR1 SEHNR and CDR2 FQNEAQ (reference sequence). The DNA of the CDR3 is TGTGCCAGCAGCTTAATCCGGAACCCTCAGATAGGGCAGTTCTTC. Translation gives CASSLIRNPQIGQFF.

This clonotype showed up many times. The chain recombines TRBV6-1 with TRBJ2-7; D is unresolved. The CDR3 contains 14 residues. The germline CDR1 and CDR2 sequences are MNHNS and SASEGT. V lost 5 bases and J lost 3, with 14 bases in between. CDR3: CASSPLSDRYEQYF. DNA of the CDR3: TGTGCCAGCAGTCCCCTCTCGGACCGCTACGAGCAGTACTTC.

This clonotype was recorded many times. V is TRBV6-1 and J is TRBJ2-2; TRBD1 might be the D (5 bases). Trimming took 6 bases from V and 4 from J, leaving 9 bases between them. The CDR3 extends over 13 amino acids. CDR1 is MNHNS and CDR2 is SASEGT in the germline V gene. The chain's CDR3 is CASRTGSTGELFF. The CDR3 bases are TGTGCCAGCAGAACAGGCTCCACCGGGGAGCTGTTTTTT.

The chain joins TRBV5-6 to TRBJ2-2; TRBD1 might be the D (5 bases). The CDR3 has 15 amino acids. Trimming cost V 4 bases and J 4 bases, with 14 bases left between them. Germline values: CDR1 SGHDT, CDR2 YYEEEE. The CDR3, as DNA: TGTGCCAGCAGCCCTGTTGGGGCCCCCACCGGGGAGCTGTTTTTT. Translating gives CASSPVGAPTGELFF.

This chain links TRBV10-3 with TRBJ2-1; TRBD1 matches at 7 bases. Trimming at V came to 5 bases and at J to 3 bases, leaving 4 bases not matched to a gene. The CDR3 length is 14 residues. Germline lookup yields CDR1 ENHRY and CDR2 SYGVKD. The CDR3 region is CAISTRDSYNEQFF. CDR3 in DNA: TGTGCCATCAGTACCCGGGACAGCTACAATGAGCAGTTCTTC.

This clonotype has more than one count but fewer than ten. This rearrangement joins TRBV5-1 to TRBJ1-2, with 7 bases aligning to TRBD1. V trimming: 4 bases; J trimming: 3 bases; junction bases outside the gene matches: 9. Germline values: CDR1 SGHRS, CDR2 YFSETQ. The CDR3 extends over 15 amino acids. The CDR3 DNA is TGCGCCAGCAGCAGTACTACAGGGGTCGACTATGGCTACACCTTC. This codes for CASSSTTGVDYGYTF.

The table lists this clonotype with a few counts. V and J are TRBV12-3 or TRBV12-4 and TRBJ1-6; D possibly corresponds to TRBD1 (5 bases). Trimming cost V 1 base and J 10 bases, with 8 bases left between them. This CDR3 is 13 amino acids long. CDR3 nucleotide sequence: TGTGCCAGCAGTTTAGAGGCAGGGTCACCCCTCCACTTT. It encodes CASSLEAGSPLHF.

This clonotype was recorded at least ten times. The J gene is TRBJ2-3, the V gene TRBV4-1; TRBD2 matches at 7 bases. The V gene's germline CDR1 is MGHRA and CDR2 YSYEKL. The ends lost 0 bases at V and 2 bases at J; junction bases unmatched: 8. The CDR3 has 17 amino acids. CDR3 sequence (DNA): TGCGCCAGCAGCCAAGAAGGGCGCGGGGGTATCACAGATACGCAGTATTTT. It translates to CASSQEGRGGITDTQYF.